These T cell receptor beta chains were read from a single sample in a study of post-analysis software for immune sequencing data. TCRdb called the PCR reads again in MiXCR, with one record for every CDR3 protein. The sample shows more than 500,000 distinct CDR3 sequences, approximately 31% of them seen only once. Sequencing was carried out using blood. The receptor source for this set is a girl aged 2 to 17 with multiple sclerosis. Each CDR3 is given with its conserved first and last residue. A D gene is named only where the DNA matches it firmly. The size entry is marked missing in some rows and otherwise reads once, few, many or a size class.

j_call cdr3_length v_call d_call clone_size cdr3_nt cdr3_aa
TRBJ1-4 14 TRBV20-1 - - TGCAGTGCTGGGCCTCCAACGGAGACCGAAAAACTGTTTTTT CSAGPPTETEKLFF
TRBJ1-1 13 TRBV14 - - TGTGCCAGCAGCCAAGAAAGCTGGACTGAAGCTTTCTTT CASSQESWTEAFF
TRBJ2-5 15 TRBV6-5 - few TGTGCCAGCAGCTATTACAGGGTAGCCGTGGAGACCCAGTACTTC CASSYYRVAVETQYF
TRBJ1-2 14 TRBV6-9 - - TGTGCCAGCAGTTACCCCCAGGCGGGCTATGGCTACACCTTC CASSYPQAGYGYTF
TRBJ1-1 15 TRBV9 - - TGTGCCAGCTCCCCCCGGGACTCGCTGAGGGCTGAAGCTTTCTTT CASSPRDSLRAEAFF
TRBJ1-1 16 TRBV2 TRBD1 - TGTGCCAGCAGTCAGGAGACCGGGACAGGGACCACTGAAGCTTTCTTT CASSQETGTGTTEAFF
TRBJ2-3 18 TRBV5-6 TRBD2 few TGTGCCAGCAGCTTGGACGGACTAGCGGGGGGCAGCACAGATACGCAGTATTTT CASSLDGLAGGSTDTQYF
TRBJ1-3 15 TRBV7-9 - - TGTGCCAGCAGCTTAGCGTACGGGGAAGGAAACACCATATATTTT CASSLAYGEGNTIYF
TRBJ2-7 19 TRBV12-3/TRBV12-4 TRBD1 few TGTGCCAGCAGTTTAGGATGGTCAATCGGGACAGGGGCTATTTACGAGCAGTACTTC CASSLGWSIGTGAIYEQYF
TRBJ1-4 14 TRBV5-6 - few TGTGCCAGCAGCTTGGGGACAGTAAATGAAAAACTGTTTTTT CASSLGTVNEKLFF
TRBJ1-1 13 TRBV6-1 - - TGTGCCAGCGGACGGATGACGGGCACTGAAGCTTTCTTT CASGRMTGTEAFF
TRBJ1-5 13 TRBV29-1 - - TGCAGCGTTGGCCTCCAGGGAAATCAGCCCCAGCATTTT CSVGLQGNQPQHF
TRBJ2-3 15 TRBV6-6 TRBD1 - TGTGCCAGCAGTTATTCTGCAGGGGGATGGAATACGCAGTATTTT CASSYSAGGWNTQYF
TRBJ2-1 16 TRBV28 - - TGTGCCAGCAGTCGGTCGGAGGACAATATCTCCGATGAGCAGTTCTTC CASSRSEDNISDEQFF
TRBJ2-7 13 TRBV10-3 TRBD1 few TGTGCCATCAGGGCCGGGACAGAGAGCGAGCAGTACTTC CAIRAGTESEQYF
TRBJ2-5 13 TRBV6-6 - - TGTGCCAGCAGAGAGACAGGCTTTGAGACCCAGTACTTC CASRETGFETQYF
TRBJ2-1 16 TRBV2 TRBD2 few TGTGCCAGCGGTACAGCTAGCGGGTCTAGGAACAATGAGCAGTTCTTC CASGTASGSRNNEQFF
TRBJ2-1 16 TRBV15 - few TGTGCCACCAGCAGAGAAGGGGCGGGGAGGTACAATGAGCAGTTCTTC CATSREGAGRYNEQFF
TRBJ2-3 16 TRBV18 - - TGTGCCAGCTCACCAAGCAAGACGGCTAGCACAGATACGCAGTATTTT CASSPSKTASTDTQYF
TRBJ1-1 14 TRBV10-3 TRBD1 - TGTGCCATCAGTGAGTCGGCAGGGGGCACTGAAGCTTTCTTT CAISESAGGTEAFF
TRBJ1-2 15 TRBV10-3 - - TGTGCCATCAGTGAGTCAACGGGTAGAAGCTATGGCTACACCTTC CAISESTGRSYGYTF
TRBJ2-5 14 TRBV10-2 - - TGCGCCAGCAGTGAGTGGGCAGTCCAAGAGACCCAGTACTTC CASSEWAVQETQYF
TRBJ2-5 13 TRBV20-1 - few TGCAGTGCTAGAGCCGGGGGATGGGAGACCCAGTACTTC CSARAGGWETQYF
TRBJ2-7 16 TRBV20-1 TRBD1 few TGCAGTGCTAGAACTAGGGACAGGGGCGTACCCTACGAGCAGTACTTC CSARTRDRGVPYEQYF
TRBJ2-1 17 TRBV6-5 TRBD2 few TGTGCCAGCAGTTACTCTGGTCTAGCGGGGGGGCCTAATGAGCAGTTCTTC CASSYSGLAGGPNEQFF
TRBJ1-6 15 TRBV7-6 - - TGTGCCAGCAGCTTACAGGGGCTTCTGGATTCACCCCTCCACTTT CASSLQGLLDSPLHF
TRBJ2-1 16 TRBV12-5 TRBD2 - TGTGCTAGTGGTTTGGTAGGCGGGGGGCGGGACTATGAGCAGTTCTTC CASGLVGGGRDYEQFF
TRBJ2-3 12 TRBV29-1 - few TGCAGCGTTGAGTCTGTCACAGATACGCAGTATTTT CSVESVTDTQYF
TRBJ2-7 13 TRBV28 - - TGTGCCAGCAGTTCTTCATTTACCTACGAGCAGTACTTC CASSSSFTYEQYF
TRBJ2-3 16 TRBV5-1 - few TGCGCCAGCAGCCTGGGGGGGGCAGCTAGCACAGATACGCAGTATTTT CASSLGGAASTDTQYF
TRBJ2-7 15 TRBV29-1 TRBD1 - TGCAGCGTTAATGGCGGTCAGGGACAGGCATACGAGCAGTACTTC CSVNGGQGQAYEQYF
TRBJ1-1 13 TRBV7-9 - - TGTGCCAGCAACCCAACGGACGGGGCGAGGGCTTTCTTT CASNPTDGARAFF
TRBJ2-1 17 TRBV3-1 TRBD2 few TGTGCCAGCAGCCATCCCCCGGTAGCGGGGGGCCAATACGGGCAGTTCTTC CASSHPPVAGGQYGQFF
TRBJ2-1 12 TRBV18 - few TGTGCCAGCTCACCACTTGGGGATGAGCAGTTCTTC CASSPLGDEQFF
TRBJ2-5 14 TRBV27 - few TGTGCCAGCAGCTCCTACGGCGGGTCGGAGACCCAGTACTTC CASSSYGGSETQYF
TRBJ2-7 16 TRBV4-1 - many TGCGCCAGCAGCCAAGATCAGGGCCGGGGGATCTACGAGCAGTACTTC CASSQDQGRGIYEQYF
TRBJ1-1 14 TRBV29-1 - - TGCAGCGTTTCAGGCCCATCGGGGAACACTGAAGCTTTCTTT CSVSGPSGNTEAFF
TRBJ2-3 13 TRBV20-1 - - TGCAGTGCTAGATTGACAGACACAGATACGCAGTATTTT CSARLTDTDTQYF
TRBJ2-7 15 TRBV11-2 - few TGTGCCAGCAGCTTACTTATGGTCAGGGGTGACACCCAGTACTTC CASSLLMVRGDTQYF
TRBJ2-3 15 TRBV7-9 - - TGTGCCAGCAGGGGACCGGGACTCGACACAGATACGCAGTATTTT CASRGPGLDTDTQYF
TRBJ1-5 14 TRBV29-1 - - TGCAGCGGATTGGGAACAGCCGGGTTCCAGCCCCAGCATTTT CSGLGTAGFQPQHF
TRBJ2-3 16 TRBV9 TRBD2 - TGTGCCAGCAGCGTCACGACTAGCGGGGGGACGGATACGCAGTATTTT CASSVTTSGGTDTQYF